This passage covers 22 T cell receptor beta chains from one sample sequenced in a study of blood T cell repertoires in COVID-19. The repertoire was sequenced with immunoSEQ multiplex PCR; TCRdb's copy has only in-frame clones and lacks some. The sample shows about 480,000 clones, approximately 88% of them seen only once. Sequenced: PBMCs or T cells enriched from blood (not recorded which). The receptors come from a woman aged 40 to 50 who had recovered from COVID-19.

V and J are TRBV12-5 and TRBJ2-5, with 9 bases that match TRBD2. Germline assignment: CDR1 LGHNT and CDR2 FRNRAP. J lost 4 bases, V lost 6 bases, and 18 bases had no gene match. This CDR3 comprises 18 residues. DNA for the CDR3: TGTGCTAGTGGCGGACTCGGGACTAGCCAGAGGGATTTAGAGACCCAGTACTTC. Translated, it gives CASGGLGTSQRDLETQYF.

The rearrangement links TRBV19 to TRBJ2-7; no reliable D call. Germline V gene data show CDR1 as LNHDA and CDR2 as SQIVND (reference sequence). The CDR3 is made up of 15 amino acids. Trimming stripped 2 bases from V and 4 bases from J, with 15 bases between. CDR3 protein: CASSIWISGAYEQYF. The CDR3 bases are TGTGCCAGTAGTATATGGATATCTGGAGCTTACGAGCAGTACTTC.

V usage is TRBV27 and J usage is TRBJ2-7, with a tentative D call TRBD1 (6 bases). The germline V and J ends were trimmed by 0 bases and 3 bases, with 18 bases remaining between them. This CDR3 spans 17 amino acids. In germline, CDR1 is MNHEY, CDR2 SMNVEV (reference sequence). The CDR3 nucleotides are TGTGCCAGCAGTTTATCGGCCCCGACAGGAACGTTCTACGAGCAGTACTTC. Translating gives CASSLSAPTGTFYEQYF.

The CDR3 DNA follows: TGTGCCAGCAGCTTACCAGGGGACCCTTACAATGAGCAGTTCTTC. This encodes CASSLPGDPYNEQFF. The chain couples TRBV5-4 to TRBJ2-1, with D possibly being TRBD1 (6 bases). This CDR3 is 15 amino acids long. The germline CDR1 and CDR2 sequences are SGHNT and YYREEE (reference sequence). The ends were cut back, 2 bases at V and 4 bases at J, with 13 bases in the middle.

The CDR3 nucleotides read TGTGCCAGCAGCTTAGACTCTAAACCTAATTCACCCCTCCACTTT. Its protein product is CASSLDSKPNSPLHF. The chain carries TRBV5-4 and TRBJ1-6; D gene unclear. Germline CDR1 is SGHNT and CDR2 is YYREEE (reference sequence). V was clipped by 2 bases and J by 6 bases, with 12 bases between them. The CDR3 has 15 amino acids.

This clone has just one count. The sample contains more than one DNA sequence encoding this CDR3. The chain joins TRBV4-1 to TRBJ1-2, with TRBD1 identical over 12 bases. The CDR3 is made up of 16 amino acids. The junction had 2 bases not matched to a gene; V was cut back by 3 bases and J by 0 bases. CDR1 is MGHRA and CDR2 is YSYEKL in the germline V gene. CDR3 DNA: TGCGCCAGCAGCCAGGGACAGGGGGCGTCTAACTATGGCTACACCTTC. It yields the protein CASSQGQGASNYGYTF.

The chain joins TRBV7-8 to TRBJ1-2, with D possibly matching TRBD1 (6 bases). V was cut by 6 bases and J by 3 bases, with 14 bases left in between. From germline, CDR1 is SGHVS and CDR2 FQNEAQ. The CDR3 has 14 residues. The CDR3 sequence is CASSTTGHHYGYTF. DNA for the CDR3: TGTGCCAGCAGTACTACGGGACACCACTATGGCTACACCTTC. The full variable domain, completed using reference TRBV7-8 and TRBJ1-2, is GAGVSQSPRYKVAKRGQDVALRCDPISGHVSLFWYQQALGQGPEFLTYFQNEAQLDKSGLPSDRFFAERPEGSVSTLKIQRTQQEDSAVYLCASSTTGHHYGYTFGSGTRLTVV.

This clone has only one observation. The chain combines TRBV4-1 with TRBJ1-3; perhaps TRBD1 as D (6 bases). The CDR3 totals 16 residues. CDR1 and CDR2 from the germline V gene are MGHRA and YSYEKL. V was trimmed by 5 bases and J by 0 bases, leaving 14 bases between them. The CDR3 is CASSYRQDISGNTIYF. The CDR3 DNA reads TGCGCCAGCAGCTATAGACAGGACATCTCTGGAAACACCATATATTTT.

The table lists this clone with a count of one. The genes are TRBV19 and TRBJ2-1, with TRBD2 identical over 8 bases. With V trimmed by 4 bases and J by 5 bases, 4 bases remained unmatched. This CDR3 is 14 amino acids long. Germline CDR1 is LNHDA and CDR2 is SQIVND (reference sequence). CDR3 in amino acids: CASSSGRPNNEQFF. As DNA, the CDR3 is TGTGCCAGTAGTAGCGGGAGGCCGAACAATGAGCAGTTCTTC.

The chain is built from TRBV6-2 or TRBV6-3 and TRBJ2-3; 7 nucleotides agree with TRBD2. Germline CDR1 reads MNHEY; CDR2 reads SVGEGT. This CDR3 is built from 16 residues. With V trimmed by 5 bases and J by 2 bases, 10 bases remained unmatched. The CDR3 loop is CASSTRLASSTDTQYF. The DNA for the CDR3 is TGTGCCAGCAGTACCCGACTAGCCTCCTCCACAGATACGCAGTATTTT.

The DNA of the CDR3 is TGTGCCAGCAGTGACTCGGGGAGGGGGGCCTACAATGAGCAGTTCTTC. Translated, it gives CASSDSGRGAYNEQFF. J is TRBJ2-1 and V is TRBV6-4; TRBD2 might be the D (7 bases). CDR1 is MRHNA, CDR2 SNTAGT, per germline. With 0 bases removed from V and 2 bases from J, the gap between germline ends came to 11 bases. There are 16 residues in the CDR3.

This sequence joins TRBV11-2 and TRBJ1-6; 8 bases are shared with TRBD1. J lost 10 bases, V lost 5 bases, and 7 bases had no gene match. The CDR3 runs 14 residues. Germline V CDR1 and CDR2: SGHAT, FQNNGV. The DNA of the CDR3 is TGTGCCAGCAGCCTCCGGACAGGGACGTCACCCCTCCACTTT. It codes for CASSLRTGTSPLHF.

The gene calls are TRBV19 and TRBJ2-2, with a possible D match to TRBD1 (6 bases). Per the germline V gene, CDR1 is LNHDA and CDR2 is SQIVND (reference sequence). Between the trimmed V and J ends, which lost 5 bases and 6 bases, there was a span of 19 bases. The CDR3 is 16 residues long. In DNA, the CDR3 is TGTGCCAGTAGTGCCTACAGGGTAGGGGGTCCCGGGGAGCTGTTTTTT. This translates into CASSAYRVGGPGELFF.

The chain couples TRBV25-1 to TRBJ2-5; 10 nucleotides align to TRBD2. Losses at the gene ends were 3 bases for V and 4 bases for J; bases not matched to a gene: 5. This CDR3 region has 15 residues. Germline CDR1 reads MGHDK; CDR2 reads SYGVNS. Here the CDR3 DNA reads TGTGCCAGCAGTGAGTCGGGACTAGCGCCAGAGACCCAGTACTTC. This sequence encodes CASSESGLAPETQYF. Together with reference TRBV25-1 and TRBJ2-5, the CDR3 gives the full variable domain: EADIYQTPRYLVIGTGKKITLECSQTMGHDKMYWYQQDPGMELHLIHYSYGVNSTEKGDLSSESTVSRIRTEHFPLTLESARPSHTSQYLCASSESGLAPETQYFGPGTRLLVL.

A single count supports this clone. The rearrangement uses TRBV28 and TRBJ2-7; 10 bases align to TRBD1. The germline V gene encodes CDR1 MDHEN and CDR2 SYDVKM. The CDR3 is 14 residues long. The V segment lost 4 bases and the J segment 7 bases; nucleotides outside the gene matches: 7. The CDR3 sequence: CASSSWTGGREQYF. CDR3 nucleotide sequence: TGTGCCAGCAGTTCCTGGACAGGGGGGAGGGAGCAGTACTTC.

The rearrangement joins TRBV6-5 to TRBJ1-6, with 8 bases matching TRBD1. Trimming took 5 bases from V and 14 from J; bases not matched to a gene: 14. The CDR3 extends over 15 amino acids. CDR1 is MNHEY, CDR2 SVGAGI, per germline. The CDR3 DNA reads TGTGCCAGCAGTCGAGCCGTTCGACAGGGGTCGACCCTCCACTTT. Its protein product is CASSRAVRQGSTLHF.

This clone was seen more than once but under ten times. The same CDR3 also results from other DNA sequences found in this sample. J is TRBJ1-1 and V is TRBV29-1, with TRBD1 matching over 9 bases. The CDR3 consists of 14 residues. Germline trimming cut 3 bases from V and 3 bases from J; bases unmatched to any gene: 5. The germline gives CDR1 SQVTM, CDR2 ANQGSEA. In nucleotides, the CDR3 is TGCAGCGTTGAGGGACAGGGAGGAGACACTGAAGCTTTCTTT. This gives the protein CSVEGQGGDTEAFF. The whole variable domain, remainder taken from reference TRBV29-1 and TRBJ1-1, is SAVISQKPSRDICQRGTSLTIQCQVDSQVTMMFWYRQQPGQSLTLIATANQGSEATYESGFVIDKFPISRPNLTFSTLTVSNMSPEDSSIYLCSVEGQGGDTEAFFGQGTRLTVV.

This clone occurred once. This rearrangement joins TRBV27 to TRBJ2-7; 8 nucleotides match TRBD2. J lost 5 bases, V lost 5 bases, and 14 bases had no gene match. Germline V gene lookup returns CDR1 MNHEY and CDR2 SMNVEV (reference sequence). The CDR3 loop spans 16 amino acids. CDR3 DNA sequence: TGTGCCAGCAGTGCGTTGGGCGAGGGACTAGAAAACGAGCAGTACTTC. Translating it yields CASSALGEGLENEQYF.

The chain uses TRBV7-6 and TRBJ2-1; D possibly corresponds to TRBD2 (6 bases). The CDR3 spans 17 residues. Trimming took off 3 bases at V and 5 bases at J, with 20 bases between the two ends. The germline V gene encodes CDR1 SGHVS and CDR2 FNYEAQ. The CDR3 region has the DNA TGTGCCAGCAGCTTCAGAGCGGCGGGATTGGCCCACAATGAGCAGTTCTTC. Encoded protein: CASSFRAAGLAHNEQFF. The full variable domain, with the rest looked up from reference TRBV7-6 and TRBJ2-1, is GAGVSQSPRYKVTKRGQDVALRCDPISGHVSLYWYRQALGQGPEFLTYFNYEAQQDKSGLPNDRFSAERPEGSISTLTIQRTEQRDSAMYRCASSFRAAGLAHNEQFFGPGTRLTVL.

The J gene is TRBJ1-3, the V gene TRBV25-1; the D gene is possibly TRBD1 (6 bases). Trimming took off 2 bases at V and 8 bases at J, with 13 bases between the two ends. CDR3 length equals 14 residues. From germline, CDR1 is MGHDK and CDR2 SYGVNS. Here the CDR3 reads CASSEGGSADTIYF. The CDR3 region has the DNA TGTGCCAGCAGTGAAGGGGGCTCTGCTGACACCATATATTTT.

V usage is TRBV3-1 (or the pseudogene TRBV3-2) and J usage is TRBJ1-3, with 9 bases fitting TRBD1. V was pared by 2 bases and J by 4 bases, with 6 bases of the junction left unmatched. This CDR3 region has 16 residues. Germline CDR1 and CDR2: LGHDT and YNNKEL (reference sequence). CDR3 in DNA: TGTGCCAGCAGCCAAATGTTGACAGGGGGAGGAAACACCATATATTTT. Amino acid sequence: CASSQMLTGGGNTIYF.

The V gene is TRBV18, the J gene TRBJ2-5, with 10 bases matching TRBD1. Trimming cost V 5 bases and J 4 bases; bases outside gene matches: 4. This CDR3 is 14 amino acids long. The germline V gene encodes CDR1 KGHSH and CDR2 LQKENI. CDR3 DNA: TGTGCCAGCTCATCCTGGACAGGGGGAGAGACCCAGTACTTC. The encoded protein is CASSSWTGGETQYF. The full variable domain, its missing parts supplied by reference TRBV18 and TRBJ2-5, is NAGVMQNPRHLVRRRGQEARLRCSPMKGHSHVYWYRQLPEEGLKFMVYLQKENIIDESGMPKERFSAEFPKEGPSILRIQQVVRGDSAAYFCASSSWTGGETQYFGPGTRLLVL.